Following are 19 T cell receptor beta chains from one sample sequenced in a study of vaccination and CD4 T cells after COVID-19. The Oncomine TCR Beta short-read assay generated sequence data from the DNA of cultured CD4+ T cells. TCRdb called the PCR reads again in MiXCR, with one record for every CDR3 protein. The table has roughly 12,000 distinct CDR3 sequences, 53% seen once. Specified treatment: 10-day PBMC culture with coronavirus spike peptide pools or control peptides (ViraFEST assay). Their cognate antigens are unknown. The material sequenced was CD4+ T cells from blood, cultured in vitro. These receptors were taken from a human donor who had recovered from COVID-19.

The chain has TRBV21-1 and TRBJ2-1; TRBD2 was called by the table and not checked on the DNA. TRBV21-1 is given as a pseudogene. The CDR3 consists of 15 residues. CDR3 coding DNA: TGTGCCAGCAGCAAATACGCGGGATGGACCAATGAGCAGTTCTTC. Amino acid sequence: CASSKYAGWTNEQFF.

This clonotype was counted between two and nine times. This chain connects TRBV11-2 to TRBJ2-5; tentative D call: TRBD1 (5 bases). The CDR3 sequence is 17 residues long. Per the germline V gene, CDR1 is SGHAT and CDR2 is FQNNGV. Trimming cost V 0 bases and J 5 bases, with 19 bases left between them. The CDR3 bases are TGTGCCAGCAGCTTAGATAGCCGGCGGCAGGGTAGGGAGACCCAGTACTTC. It specifies CASSLDSRRQGRETQYF.

The chain employs TRBV9 and TRBJ2-1; D is uncertain. V lost 3 bases and J lost 7, with 11 bases in between. Per germline, CDR1 SGDLS and CDR2 YYNGEE. CDR3 length: 13 amino acids. CDR3 nucleotide sequence: TGTGCCAGCAGCGGAGTTCCCTTTAATGAGCAGTTCTTC. It translates to CASSGVPFNEQFF.

The table lists this clonotype with a count of one. V and J are TRBV2 and TRBJ2-2; 10 nucleotides line up with TRBD1. Per the germline V gene, CDR1 is SNHLY and CDR2 is FYNNEI. The CDR3 length is 18 residues. Trimming removed 4 bases from V and 6 bases from J; junction bases left unmatched: 14. The DNA of the CDR3 is TGTGCCAGCAGTGTCCAAAGGGGGGACAGGGGCTTCTCCGGGGAGCTGTTTTTT. It codes for CASSVQRGDRGFSGELFF.

The chain links TRBV28 to TRBJ2-3, with D tentatively TRBD1 (6 bases). The V gene's germline CDR1 is MDHEN and CDR2 SYDVKM. This CDR3 is 17 amino acids long. V dropped 5 bases and J dropped 0 bases, with 18 bases sitting between them. The CDR3 sequence: CASSPPGRGWSTDTQYF. CDR3 coding DNA: TGTGCCAGCAGTCCCCCGGGCAGGGGCTGGAGCACAGATACGCAGTATTTT.

This clonotype was counted only a few times. The chain has TRBV27 and TRBJ2-3, with 7 bases lining up with TRBD2. The CDR3 is made up of 14 amino acids. CDR1 and CDR2 (germline): MNHEY, SMNVEV (reference sequence). The trim removed 7 bases at V and 6 bases at J, leaving 10 bases unmatched. The CDR3 sequence: CASMPGGRADTQYF. The CDR3 DNA reads TGTGCCAGCATGCCCGGCGGGAGAGCCGATACGCAGTATTTT.

The V gene is TRBV19, the J gene TRBJ1-5; D may be TRBD1 (5 bases). The CDR3 is made up of 15 amino acids. V lost 6 bases and J lost 2, with 14 bases in between. CDR1 and CDR2 (germline): LNHDA, SQIVND (reference sequence). Here the CDR3 DNA reads TGTGCCAGTAGCCATGCATTAGGGGGCAATCAGCCCCAGCATTTT. Protein product: CASSHALGGNQPQHF.

Only one count was recorded for this clonotype. A junction boundary mismatches the germline segment, possibly from a read error. This chain uses TRBV20-1 with TRBJ2-7; 7 nucleotides match TRBD1. The CDR3 totals 13 residues. The germline gives CDR1 DFQATT, CDR2 SNEGSKA (reference sequence). The CDR3: CSAGDRDPYEQYF. The CDR3 DNA is TGCAGTGCTGGAGACAGGGATCCCTACGAGCAGTACTTC.

This clonotype came up a few times. The chain has TRBV5-1 and TRBJ2-3; maybe TRBD2 (5 bases). The germline gives CDR1 SGHRS, CDR2 YFSETQ. CDR3 size: 14 residues. V gave up 4 bases and J gave up 7 bases, with 16 bases separating them. Written as DNA, the CDR3 is TGCGCCAGCAGCCGAGTGAGAGGGCCAAATACGCAGTATTTT. Translation: CASSRVRGPNTQYF.

The chain has TRBV20-1 and TRBJ2-2; 7 positions match TRBD2. V shed 2 bases and J 2 bases; nucleotides not matched to a gene: 5. Germline-derived CDR1 and CDR2 are DFQATT and SNEGSKA (reference sequence). CDR3 length: 15 residues. The CDR3 loop reads CSARRAGVNTGELFF. The CDR3 DNA reads TGCAGTGCTAGACGGGCGGGAGTAAACACCGGGGAGCTGTTTTTT.

J is TRBJ1-5 and V is TRBV7-8; D is undetermined. Trimming removed 1 base at V and 1 base at J, with 8 bases between. The CDR3 covers 15 residues. The germline gives CDR1 SGHVS, CDR2 FQNEAQ. The DNA of the CDR3 is TGTGCCAGCAGCTTAGTGTCTCAGAGCAATCAGCCCCAGCATTTT. The encoded protein is CASSLVSQSNQPQHF.

A remark on this clonotype: One end of the junction fails to match germline, which may point to a read error. The CDR3 sequence is CVSSGQPNTEAFF. CDR3 DNA sequence: TGTGTCAGCAGCGGTCAACCGAACACTGAAGCTTTCTTT. This chain connects TRBV2 to TRBJ1-1; D is ambiguous. Germline CDR1 reads SNHLY; CDR2 reads FYNNEI. The CDR3 has 13 amino acids.

The rearrangement uses TRBV20-1 and TRBJ1-6; D not certain. Trimming stripped 6 bases from V and 0 bases from J, with 9 bases between. The germline V gene encodes CDR1 DFQATT and CDR2 SNEGSKA (reference sequence). The CDR3 runs to 14 residues. CDR3 sequence (DNA): TGCAGTGCACCAGCGAGCTCCTATAATTCACCCCTCCACTTT. It codes for CSAPASSYNSPLHF.

The table lists this clonotype with a few counts. This chain links TRBV2 with TRBJ1-2; D is ambiguous. Trimming removed 6 bases at V and 4 bases at J, with 6 bases between. The CDR3 consists of 11 residues. Per germline, CDR1 SNHLY and CDR2 FYNNEI. CDR3 sequence: CASRQAYGYTF. The DNA for the CDR3 is TGTGCCAGCAGGCAGGCCTATGGCTACACCTTC.

Only a few counts were recorded for this clonotype. The J gene is TRBJ2-7, the V gene TRBV12-3 or TRBV12-4, with D unclear. The CDR3 is 11 amino acids. Trimming shortened V by 3 bases and J by 3 bases, and 3 bases separated the two germline ends. CDR3 nucleotides: TGTGCCAGCAGTTTGGGCTACGAGCAGTACTTC. Protein: CASSLGYEQYF.

In its sample, this clonotype was seen a few times. This chain joins TRBV7-9 and TRBJ1-2; tentatively, D is TRBD1 (5 bases). Germline-derived CDR1 and CDR2 are SEHNR and FQNEAQ (reference sequence). The CDR3 extends over 15 amino acids. The V and J ends lost 4 bases and 2 bases respectively, with 14 bases between them. DNA for the CDR3: TGTGCCAGCAGCTCCCGGGACGGATTAAACTATGGCTACACCTTC. Its translation is CASSSRDGLNYGYTF.

This clonotype was counted only a few times. This rearrangement joins TRBV7-2 to TRBJ2-5; TRBD2 agrees at 10 bases. The CDR3 covers 16 residues. CDR1 is SGHTA, CDR2 FQGNSA, per germline. After removal of 6 bases from V and 1 base from J, the junction contained 8 bases not matched to a gene. CDR3 coding DNA: TGTGCCAGCAGAGGCCCGGGACTAGCGATCCAAGAGACCCAGTACTTC. It specifies CASRGPGLAIQETQYF.

A single count supports this clonotype. The chain employs TRBV6-2 or TRBV6-3 and TRBJ2-1; D uncertain. This CDR3 spans 13 amino acids. Trimming removed 0 bases from V and 12 bases from J, with 12 bases in between. Looked up from germline, CDR1 is MNHEY and CDR2 is SVGEGT. DNA for the CDR3: TGTGCCAGCAGTTACTCTACCCCAATGGTGCAGTTCTTC. This encodes CASSYSTPMVQFF.

The rearrangement uses TRBV7-8 and TRBJ2-7; D is undetermined. V was shortened by 3 bases and J by 9 bases, with 12 bases between the two germline ends. The germline gives CDR1 SGHVS, CDR2 FQNEAQ. The CDR3 consists of 12 residues. This CDR3 reads CASSFDGRTQYF. The CDR3 nucleotides read TGTGCCAGCAGCTTCGACGGCCGGACGCAGTACTTC. The entire variable domain, with the rest obtained from reference TRBV7-8 and TRBJ2-7, is as follows: GAGVSQSPRYKVAKRGQDVALRCDPISGHVSLFWYQQALGQGPEFLTYFQNEAQLDKSGLPSDRFFAERPEGSVSTLKIQRTQQEDSAVYLCASSFDGRTQYFGPGTRLTVT.